The 31 T cell receptor beta chains below were found in one sample sequenced in a study of blood T cell repertoires in COVID-19. Produced via immunoSEQ multiplex PCR; TCRdb's table is partial and in-frame only. The table has some 240,000 clones, 90% seen once. Sequencing was carried out using peripheral blood. These receptors originate from a woman aged 55-70 years with COVID-19, enrolled during active disease.

The rearrangement uses TRBV9 and TRBJ1-5; the match to TRBD1 covers 7 bases. The ends lost 3 bases at V and 6 bases at J; junction bases unmatched: 3. CDR3 length: 13 residues. Germline CDR1 reads SGDLS; CDR2 reads YYNGEE. CDR3 protein: CASSATGFQPQHF. The CDR3 nucleotides are TGTGCCAGCAGCGCGACAGGGTTTCAGCCCCAGCATTTT.

The V call is TRBV27, the J call TRBJ2-7; D uncertain. The germline CDR1 and CDR2 sequences are MNHEY and SMNVEV (reference sequence). This CDR3 is built from 13 residues. Trimming pared 3 bases from V and 0 bases from J, leaving 6 bases between. CDR3 nucleotides: TGTGCCAGCAGTTTGAGTCCCTCCTACGAGCAGTACTTC. Residues: CASSLSPSYEQYF.

The rearrangement links TRBV6-2 or TRBV6-3 to TRBJ1-6; no definite D call. V was cut by 3 bases and J by 5 bases, with 8 bases left in between. Per germline, CDR1 MNHEY and CDR2 SVGEGT. The CDR3 runs 14 residues. DNA of the CDR3: TGTGCCAGCAGTTATGGGCCGGATAATTCACCCCTCCACTTT. Protein sequence: CASSYGPDNSPLHF.

The chain joins TRBV4-1 to TRBJ2-1; 8 bases fit TRBD2. V was pared by 1 base and J by 14 bases, with 7 bases of the junction left unmatched. The CDR3 is made up of 13 amino acids. Germline V gene data show CDR1 as MGHRA and CDR2 as YSYEKL. CDR3 DNA: TGCGCCAGCAGCCAAGGGGCGGGGGGCGTTAAGTTCTTC. This sequence encodes CASSQGAGGVKFF.

The chain combines TRBV4-1 with TRBJ1-4; D perhaps matches TRBD1 (5 bases). Germline V gene sequence: CDR1 MGHRA, CDR2 YSYEKL. V dropped 5 bases and J dropped 5 bases, with 15 bases sitting between them. The CDR3 has 15 residues. CDR3 in DNA: TGCGCCAGCAGCGCCCCAGGGCTCCGGAATGAAAAACTGTTTTTT. This gives the protein CASSAPGLRNEKLFF.

This sequence joins TRBV19 and TRBJ1-6, with D possibly matching TRBD1 (5 bases). With 5 bases removed from V and 6 bases from J, the gap between germline ends came to 14 bases. Germline CDR1 LNHDA, CDR2 SQIVND (reference sequence). The CDR3 extends over 15 amino acids. CDR3 residues: CASSGDFWGNSPLHF. The DNA for the CDR3 is TGTGCCAGTAGTGGGGACTTCTGGGGTAATTCACCCCTCCACTTT.

This sequence joins TRBV4-3 and TRBJ1-6, with 7 bases matching TRBD1. This CDR3 comprises 16 residues. Trimming cost V 2 bases and J 7 bases; bases outside gene matches: 8. CDR1 LGHNA and CDR2 YSLEER come from the germline V gene. The CDR3 protein is CASSQNTGQSNSPLHF. In DNA, the CDR3 is TGCGCCAGCAGCCAAAATACGGGACAGTCGAATTCACCCCTCCACTTT.

This clone occurred once. The chain carries TRBV11-2 and TRBJ1-5; the match to TRBD1 covers 12 bases. V was clipped by 5 bases and J by 2 bases; unmatched bases: 10. The CDR3 has 18 amino acids. Germline assignment: CDR1 SGHAT and CDR2 FQNNGV. The CDR3 DNA sequence: TGTGCCAGCAGCCCACTCCCGGGACAGGGGGCTGGCAATCAGCCCCAGCATTTT. It specifies CASSPLPGQGAGNQPQHF.

The rearrangement links TRBV7-9 to TRBJ1-2, with a weak D call TRBD1 (5 bases). Germline V CDR1 and CDR2: SEHNR, FQNEAQ (reference sequence). V lost 5 bases to trimming and J lost 5 bases, with 15 bases between them. This CDR3 has 14 residues. CDR3 in DNA: TGTGCCAGCAGCAAAGACCTGACAGATTATGGCTACACCTTC. Its protein is CASSKDLTDYGYTF.

The V gene is TRBV7-2, the J gene TRBJ2-1, with 8 bases lining up with TRBD2. The ends lost 1 base at V and 6 bases at J; junction bases unmatched: 14. The CDR3 length is 18 residues. CDR1 SGHTA and CDR2 FQGNSA come from the germline V gene. The CDR3 protein is CASSLVAPQSGGSNEQFF. CDR3 sequence (DNA): TGTGCCAGCAGCTTAGTCGCCCCTCAGAGCGGGGGAAGCAATGAGCAGTTCTTC.

The chain has TRBV5-1 and TRBJ1-2, with no clear D. V lost 5 bases to trimming and J lost 5 bases, with 19 bases between them. There are 15 residues in the CDR3. Germline-derived CDR1 and CDR2 are SGHRS and YFSETQ. CDR3 amino acids: CASRNVAASTYGYTF. For the CDR3, the DNA is TGCGCCAGCAGAAATGTCGCGGCTTCCACATATGGCTACACCTTC.

The V and J genes are TRBV18 and TRBJ2-5, with D perhaps TRBD2 (6 bases). Trimming took 3 bases from V and 5 from J, leaving 16 bases between them. CDR1 and CDR2 (germline): KGHSH, LQKENI. The CDR3 runs to 15 residues. Written as DNA, the CDR3 is TGTGCCAGCTCACCGGGTAGCGGAGCCGTGGAGACCCAGTACTTC. It codes for CASSPGSGAVETQYF.

The genes are TRBV7-9 and TRBJ1-2, with D hard to call. The length of the CDR3 is 12 residues. The V gene lost 3 bases and the J gene lost 4 bases, with 6 bases spanning the gap. Germline V gives CDR1 SEHNR, CDR2 FQNEAQ (reference sequence). CDR3 coding DNA: TGTGCCAGCAGCTTCCGGTCCTATGGCTACACCTTC. The encoded protein is CASSFRSYGYTF.

The chain carries TRBV7-2 and TRBJ1-1; possibly TRBD1 for D (5 bases). CDR3 length equals 14 residues. V was clipped by 0 bases and J by 6 bases, with 11 bases between them. The germline V gene has CDR1 SGHTA and CDR2 FQGNSA. DNA for the CDR3: TGTGCCAGCAGCTTAGCGGTAGGGGTTGCTGAAGCTTTCTTT. Translated, it gives CASSLAVGVAEAFF. The variable domain in full, completed from reference TRBV7-2 and TRBJ1-1, reads GAGVSQSPSNKVTEKGKDVELRCDPISGHTALYWYRQSLGQGLEFLIYFQGNSAPDKSGLPSDRFSAERTGGSVSTLTIQRTQQEDSAVYLCASSLAVGVAEAFFGQGTRLTVV.

This chain joins TRBV11-3 and TRBJ1-3, with D maybe TRBD1 (5 bases). The CDR3 runs 15 residues. Germline CDR1 and CDR2: SGHNT and YENEEA. The V gene lost 4 bases and the J gene lost 4 bases, with 14 bases spanning the gap. DNA for the CDR3: TGTGCCAGCAGCTCAAGTAGCGGGGGAGGAAACACCATATATTTT. Protein sequence: CASSSSSGGGNTIYF.

The chain links TRBV5-1 to TRBJ2-7; D is possibly TRBD1 (8 bases). The ends were cut back, 2 bases at V and 4 bases at J, with 19 bases in the middle. Germline V gives CDR1 SGHRS, CDR2 YFSETQ. The CDR3 runs 16 residues. The CDR3 loop is CASSFLAAGQVYEQYF. The CDR3 nucleotides are TGCGCCAGCAGCTTCTTGGCAGCGGGACAGGTTTACGAGCAGTACTTC.

The chain uses TRBV10-3 and TRBJ2-7, with TRBD1 matching over 9 bases. J lost 0 bases, V lost 11 bases, and 8 bases had no gene match. This CDR3 has 14 residues. Germline CDR1 is ENHRY and CDR2 is SYGVKD. For the CDR3, the DNA is TGTGCCGCTACCGGGACAGGGAGCTCCTACGAGCAGTACTTC. Translating gives CAATGTGSSYEQYF.

The V and J genes are TRBV27 and TRBJ1-4, with TRBD1 identical over 10 bases. V was clipped by 6 bases and J by 5 bases; unmatched bases: 9. There are 16 residues in the CDR3. Germline lookup yields CDR1 MNHEY and CDR2 SMNVEV (reference sequence). The DNA for the CDR3 is TGTGCCAGCAGCCTATTTTCGGGACAGGGGAATGAAAAACTGTTTTTT. Its translation: CASSLFSGQGNEKLFF. The full variable domain, its missing parts supplied by reference TRBV27 and TRBJ1-4, is EAQVTQNPRYLITVTGKKLTVTCSQNMNHEYMSWYRQDPGLGLRQIYYSMNVEVTDKGDVPEGYKVSRKEKRNFPLILESPSPNQTSLYFCASSLFSGQGNEKLFFGSGTQLSVL.

V gene TRBV7-9 combines with J gene TRBJ1-6; 8 bases fit TRBD1. CDR1 is SEHNR and CDR2 is FQNEAQ in the germline V gene (reference sequence). This CDR3 comprises 14 residues. After removal of 5 bases from V and 10 bases from J, the junction contained 7 bases not matched to a gene. Here the CDR3 DNA reads TGTGCCAGCAGCCCCCAGGGGGCGAGCTCACCCCTCCACTTT. It yields the protein CASSPQGASSPLHF.

V usage is TRBV4-3 and J usage is TRBJ1-2; possible D gene TRBD1, 6 bases. Per the germline V gene, CDR1 is LGHNA and CDR2 is YSLEER. The CDR3 has 14 residues. The V end was cut by 4 bases, the J end by 5 bases, with 14 bases between. CDR3 amino acids: CASSLRTGSYGYTF. CDR3 bases: TGCGCCAGCAGCCTACGCACAGGGAGTTATGGCTACACCTTC.

The sample holds one count of this clone. The V and J genes are TRBV7-9 and TRBJ1-6; possible D gene TRBD1, 5 bases. From germline, CDR1 is SEHNR and CDR2 FQNEAQ (reference sequence). This CDR3 is built from 15 residues. V was clipped by 7 bases and J by 1 base, with 11 bases between them. Here the CDR3 reads CASTHGGSYNSPLHF. CDR3 nucleotides: TGTGCCAGCACCCACGGGGGATCCTATAATTCACCCCTCCACTTT.

CDR3 DNA: TGTGCCAGCAGTTTGGAGAGGGGGCACACCGGGGAGCTGTTTTTT. It yields the protein CASSLERGHTGELFF. This chain links TRBV27 with TRBJ2-2; 7 nucleotides agree with TRBD1. Germline V gene lookup returns CDR1 MNHEY and CDR2 SMNVEV (reference sequence). Losses at the gene ends were 3 bases for V and 3 bases for J; bases not matched to a gene: 4. There are 15 residues in the CDR3.

The chain employs TRBV3-1 (or the pseudogene TRBV3-2) and TRBJ1-1; D uncertain. Germline CDR1 reads LGHDT; CDR2 reads YNNKEL (reference sequence). CDR3 length: 14 residues. Trimming stripped 1 base from V and 4 bases from J, with 10 bases between. The CDR3: CASSQGTSGTEAFF. DNA of the CDR3: TGTGCCAGCAGCCAAGGAACGTCGGGCACTGAAGCTTTCTTT.

The chain carries TRBV4-3 and TRBJ1-2, with 9 nucleotides matching TRBD1. The V segment lost 3 bases and the J segment 8 bases; nucleotides outside the gene matches: 7. Germline CDR1 LGHNA, CDR2 YSLEER. The CDR3 has 14 amino acids. The CDR3 region is CASSQEQGATGYTF. The CDR3 DNA reads TGCGCCAGCAGCCAGGAACAGGGGGCGACCGGCTACACCTTC.

The chain is built from TRBV9 and TRBJ1-4, with 7 positions matching TRBD1. CDR1 is SGDLS, CDR2 YYNGEE, per germline. The CDR3 spans 14 residues. V was pared by 3 bases and J by 7 bases, with 6 bases of the junction left unmatched. The CDR3 is CASSETGFFEKLFF. DNA of the CDR3: TGTGCCAGCAGCGAGACAGGGTTCTTTGAAAAACTGTTTTTT.

The chain has TRBV30 and TRBJ1-5; 7 nucleotides align to TRBD1. The V segment lost 3 bases and the J segment 5 bases; nucleotides outside the gene matches: 4. The CDR3 is made up of 13 amino acids. Germline assignment: CDR1 GTSNPN and CDR2 SVGIG (reference sequence). CDR3 sequence reads: CAWSEGADQPQHF. The CDR3 nucleotides read TGTGCCTGGAGCGAGGGGGCGGATCAGCCCCAGCATTTT.

Points on this clone: One end of the junction does not line up with germline, which may come from a read error. This chain connects TRBV19 to TRBJ2-1; 8 nucleotides align to TRBD2. The CDR3 extends over 14 amino acids. CDR1 and CDR2 (germline): LNHDA, SQIVND (reference sequence). The CDR3 region is CANSYASGYNEQFF. The CDR3 coding sequence is TGTGCCAATAGTTACGCTAGCGGGTACAATGAGCAGTTCTTC.

The chain recombines TRBV7-9 with TRBJ2-7; 7 bases agree with TRBD2. After removal of 8 bases from V and 6 bases from J, the junction contained 7 bases not matched to a gene. There are 12 residues in the CDR3. CDR1 and CDR2 (germline): SEHNR, FQNEAQ (reference sequence). CDR3 sequence reads: CASGAGVAEQYF. Written as DNA, the CDR3 is TGTGCCAGCGGCGCGGGGGTGGCCGAGCAGTACTTC.

The J gene is TRBJ1-2, the V gene TRBV4-1; possible D gene TRBD1, 5 bases. The germline V gene has CDR1 MGHRA and CDR2 YSYEKL. The CDR3 runs 17 residues. Trimming removed 4 bases at V and 0 bases at J, with 18 bases between. The CDR3 is CASSPLGLHTSNYGYTF. The CDR3 DNA follows: TGCGCCAGCAGCCCCTTGGGACTACATACCTCTAACTATGGCTACACCTTC.

The chain employs TRBV5-4 and TRBJ2-3, with TRBD2 matching 13 bases. V trimming: 8 bases; J trimming: 3 bases; junction bases outside the gene matches: 3. Germline assignment: CDR1 SGHNT and CDR2 YYREEE (reference sequence). The CDR3 totals 14 residues. CDR3 bases: TGTGCCAGTGGGACTAGCGGGGATACAGATACGCAGTATTTT. Its translation is CASGTSGDTDTQYF. The full variable domain, in which reference TRBV5-4 and TRBJ2-3 provide the parts outside the CDR3, is ETGVTQSPTHLIKTRGQQVTLRCSSQSGHNTVSWYQQALGQGPQFIFQYYREEENGRGNFPPRFSGLQFPNYSSELNVNALELDDSALYLCASGTSGDTDTQYFGPGTRLTVL.

With respect to this clone: Other DNA sequences in the sample encode the same CDR3. The chain uses TRBV6-2 or TRBV6-3 and TRBJ2-7; TRBD2 aligns across 13 bases. From germline, CDR1 is MNHEY and CDR2 SVGEGT. The length of the CDR3 is 15 residues. V gave up 0 bases and J gave up 4 bases; unmatched junction bases: 0. In DNA form, the CDR3 reads TGTGCCAGCAGTTACTCGACTAGCGGGGGGTACGAGCAGTACTTC. Protein sequence: CASSYSTSGGYEQYF.